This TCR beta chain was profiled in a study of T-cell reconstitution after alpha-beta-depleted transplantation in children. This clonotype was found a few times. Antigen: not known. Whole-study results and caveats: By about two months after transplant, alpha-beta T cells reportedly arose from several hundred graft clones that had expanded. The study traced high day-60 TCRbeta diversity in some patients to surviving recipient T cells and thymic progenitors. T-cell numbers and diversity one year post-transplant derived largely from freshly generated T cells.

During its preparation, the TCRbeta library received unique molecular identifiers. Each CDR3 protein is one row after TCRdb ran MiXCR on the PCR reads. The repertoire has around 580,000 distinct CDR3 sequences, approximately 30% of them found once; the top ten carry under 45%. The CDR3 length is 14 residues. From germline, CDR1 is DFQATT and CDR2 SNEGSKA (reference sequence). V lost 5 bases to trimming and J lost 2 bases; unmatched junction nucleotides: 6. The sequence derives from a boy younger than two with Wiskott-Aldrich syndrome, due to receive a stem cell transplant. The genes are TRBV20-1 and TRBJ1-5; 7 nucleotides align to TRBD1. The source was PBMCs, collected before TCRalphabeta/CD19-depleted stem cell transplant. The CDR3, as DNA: TGCAGTGCTCCTTCCGGGACAGGCAATCAGCCCCAGCATTTT. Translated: CSAPSGTGNQPQHF.